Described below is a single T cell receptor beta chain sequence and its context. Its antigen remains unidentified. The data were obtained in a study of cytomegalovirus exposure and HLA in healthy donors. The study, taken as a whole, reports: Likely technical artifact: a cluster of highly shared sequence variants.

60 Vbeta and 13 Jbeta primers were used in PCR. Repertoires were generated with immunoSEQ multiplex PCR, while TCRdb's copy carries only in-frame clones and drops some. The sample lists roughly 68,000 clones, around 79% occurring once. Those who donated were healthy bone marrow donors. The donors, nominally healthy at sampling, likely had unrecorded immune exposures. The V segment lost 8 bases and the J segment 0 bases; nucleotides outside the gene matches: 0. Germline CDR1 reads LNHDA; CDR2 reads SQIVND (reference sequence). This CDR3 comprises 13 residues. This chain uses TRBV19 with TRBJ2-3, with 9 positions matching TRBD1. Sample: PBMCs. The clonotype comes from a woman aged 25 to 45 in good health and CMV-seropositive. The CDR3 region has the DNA TGTGCCAGTGGACAGGGGAGCACAGATACGCAGTATTTT. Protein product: CASGQGSTDTQYF. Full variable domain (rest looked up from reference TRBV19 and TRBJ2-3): DGGITQSPKYLFRKEGQNVTLSCEQNLNHDAMYWYRQDPGQGLRLIYYSQIVNDFQKGDIAEGYSVSREKKESFPLTVTSAQKNPTAFYLCASGQGSTDTQYFGPGTRLTVL.